This is a list of T cell receptor beta chains from one sample in a study of T cells after yellow fever vaccination. One entry per CDR3 protein results from TCRdb running MiXCR on the 5' RACE reads. This sample yields 250,000 or so distinct CDR3 sequences, of which 6.9% are seen a single time; roughly 0.9% belongs to the top ten. Sample: CD4+ T cells sorted from PBMCs, taken 15 days after the yellow fever booster vaccination. Receptors were obtained from a man aged 25-45 years who received the YFV17D yellow fever vaccine. CDR3s include the opening cysteine and the closing phenylalanine or tryptophan.

v_call	j_call	cdr3_aa
TRBV5-4	TRBJ2-5	CASSSSGNQETQYF
TRBV5-1	TRBJ2-2	CASSLGPRTSGTNVGELFF
TRBV7-9	TRBJ1-2	CASSFLARGVPGYTF
TRBV6-1	TRBJ2-1	CASSEELAGHYNEQFF
TRBV6-2/TRBV6-3	TRBJ2-7	CASRDDSSYEQYF
TRBV5-5	TRBJ1-5	CASSTAGRQPQHF
TRBV5-6	TRBJ2-2	CGSRRTSGRTRTGELFF
TRBV20-1	TRBJ2-4	CSARDRGLAGEQYF
TRBV12-3/TRBV12-4	TRBJ2-5	CASFTGSRVETQYF
TRBV19	TRBJ2-1	CASSNRGLGNEQFF
TRBV20-1	TRBJ2-2	CSAPRLAGAGELFF
TRBV7-2	TRBJ2-7	CASTLGPGTYEQYF
TRBV12-3/TRBV12-4	TRBJ2-7	CASSPQGAVYEQYF
TRBV5-1	TRBJ2-5	CASSFFPAETQYF
TRBV18	TRBJ1-1	CASSSDLGTEAFF
TRBV7-2	TRBJ2-1	CASKGLPYNEQFF
TRBV7-9	TRBJ2-7	CASSVREAGRYEQYF
TRBV7-2	TRBJ2-3	CASSIGLDADTQYF
TRBV12-3/TRBV12-4	TRBJ2-1	CASSASGRASYNEQFF
TRBV11-2	TRBJ1-2	CASSIFSQENGYTF
TRBV4-2	TRBJ2-7	CASSQELWTSGRALYEQYF
TRBV20-1	TRBJ2-7	CSASVSYEQYF
TRBV7-3	TRBJ2-1	CASSSLAGVRLGEQFF
TRBV29-1	TRBJ2-1	CSSLWRESYNEQFF
TRBV18	TRBJ2-1	CASSPPSVSSYNEQFF
TRBV7-2	TRBJ2-5	CASSLGLPGETQYF
TRBV5-1	TRBJ1-4	CASQGIGGSNEKLFF
TRBV12-3/TRBV12-4	TRBJ2-3	CASSSIRGSGINTQYF
TRBV12-3/TRBV12-4	TRBJ2-2	CASSPSGRDTGELFF
TRBV20-1	TRBJ2-1	CSAYVAGGPHNEQFF
TRBV12-3/TRBV12-4	TRBJ2-1	CASLRGDYNEQFF
TRBV18	TRBJ1-1	CASSRQNTEAFF
TRBV11-2	TRBJ2-1	CASSLVLSFAGTRRNNEQFF
TRBV5-1	TRBJ2-1	CASSLEWGNEQFF
TRBV30	TRBJ1-1	CAWSGGRTEINTEAFF
TRBV4-3	TRBJ2-2	CASSQDKRSTGELFF
TRBV7-9	TRBJ1-6	CASSLYGGRYNSPLHF
TRBV5-1	TRBJ2-7	CASSPALGEQYF
TRBV28	TRBJ2-3	CASSLVPRSTDTQYF
TRBV24-1	TRBJ2-2	CATSAPPGQGAGELFF
TRBV3-1	TRBJ2-3	CASRSGAGTTQYF
TRBV20-1	TRBJ1-2	CSARAGHSNYGYTF
TRBV24-1	TRBJ2-1	CATSDVDSYNEQFF
TRBV7-9	TRBJ2-7	CSRSRGGKGSYEQYF
TRBV18	TRBJ2-3	CASSPPGRTDTQYF
TRBV20-1	TRBJ2-5	CSAIQRQAQETQYF
TRBV2	TRBJ1-1	CASSELLTDTEAFF
TRBV6-5	TRBJ2-7	CASSYSGVQGNEQYF